One TCR beta chain is described in this entry. No antigen is known for it. The input lacks base qualities; no much larger clone sits a single base away. The data were taken from a study of cytomegalovirus exposure and HLA in healthy donors (dated by TCRdb to 2015 to 2018). Broadly, across the study: According to a later analysis, one platform produced both the 110 or so validation repertoires and the 730 or so repertoires of the first cohort. High-throughput TCR immunosequencing, statistical association of individual TCRs with disease status, and machine learning were combined to predict cytomegalovirus infection status. A separate validation cohort of some 130 different subjects was used in addition to the roughly 670-subject first cohort. The aim of the study was to test whether cataloging public T cell receptors could identify signatures of past pathogen exposure.

V is clipped by 8 bases and J by 2 bases, and the sequence between their germline boundaries is 14 bases long. The CDR3 measures 14 amino acids from cysteine to phenylalanine. Only CDR3 DNA is held: 42 bases, read in frame from base 1. From the germline V gene, CDR1 is KGHSH and CDR2 is LQKENI. The donors belonged to the validation cohort of about 120 subjects, which was separate from the approximately 680-subject first cohort. Library generation was performed with the immunoSEQ multiplex PCR assay. The authors' pipeline ran thus. To diagnose cytomegalovirus status from the catalog of TCR beta chain sequences, a statistical classification framework was built. TCRdb re-hosts the immuneACCESS table, in-frame sequences only. Its copies lack some clones; in the studies checked, an unresolved V gene accounts for under half of them, and the cause for the rest is not known. Clonal size and the V and J genes are those of that table, whereas D and trimming came from the DNA. The sample table lists over 85,000 clones, 88% of them with a count of one. Of the sample, more than 1.4% falls within the top ten clones.

Results and caveats for the whole study, not just this receptor: The classifier was reported to diagnose cytomegalovirus status with high specificity and sensitivity in both the original cohort and the validation cohort. All 120 or so repertoires were used to score co-occurrence in the validation cohort in a later analysis, because that analysis had no HLA typing for the cohort. A total of 150 to 200 TCR beta chains were listed by the study as associated with cytomegalovirus. A few of the identified cytomegalovirus-associated TCR beta chains were confirmed in vitro to be specific for cytomegalovirus antigens. It was suggested by the authors that the approach could potentially be generalized to other disease states and immunological phenotypes. Subsequent analysis determined that TCRs grouped into clusters in the first cohort also showed a tendency toward co-occurrence across the 130 or so validation repertoires, and 90% to 95% of cluster scores exceeded 0. While some public TCRs were present in many individuals, most TCR sequences turned up only very rarely across donors.

The rearranged chain carries TRBV18 and TRBJ2-3; the D gene identity is not certain. The TCR comes from a woman in her 30s in good health and CMV-seropositive. Sequenced material: PBMCs. The CDR3 reads CASQAPKHTDTQYF. The nucleotide sequence is TGTGCCAGCCAGGCCCCTAAGCACACAGATACGCAGTATTTT. Beyond the CDR3, the reference TRBV18 and TRBJ2-3 genes provide the residues; the full variable domain reads: NAGVMQNPRHLVRRRGQEARLRCSPMKGHSHVYWYRQLPEEGLKFMVYLQKENIIDESGMPKERFSAEFPKEGPSILRIQQVVRGDSAAYFCASQAPKHTDTQYFGPGTRLTVL.